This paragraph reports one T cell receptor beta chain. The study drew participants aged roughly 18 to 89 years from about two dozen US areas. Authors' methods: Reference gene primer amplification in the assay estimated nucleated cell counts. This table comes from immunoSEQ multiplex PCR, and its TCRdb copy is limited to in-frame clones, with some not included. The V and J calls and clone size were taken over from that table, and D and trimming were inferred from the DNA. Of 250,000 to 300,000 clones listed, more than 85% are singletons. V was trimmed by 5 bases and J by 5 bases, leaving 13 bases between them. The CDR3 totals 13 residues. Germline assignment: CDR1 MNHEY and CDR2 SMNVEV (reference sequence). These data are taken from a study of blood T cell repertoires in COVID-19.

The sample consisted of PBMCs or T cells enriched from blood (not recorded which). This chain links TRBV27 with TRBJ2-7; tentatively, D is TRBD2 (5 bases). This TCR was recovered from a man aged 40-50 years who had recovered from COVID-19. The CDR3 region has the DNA TGTGCCAGCAGTCGTTGGGAGTTCGACGAGCAGTACTTC. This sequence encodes CASSRWEFDEQYF.